The sequence of this T cell receptor beta chain was determined in a study of blood T cell repertoires in COVID-19. Study at large: Some COVID-19 samples were acute and others convalescent; all came from the United States, Italy and Spain. T cells, B-cell-depleted T cells, or PBMCs supplied cDNA or gDNA.

Germline CDR1 reads MNHNS; CDR2 reads SASEGT. CDR3 length: 14 residues. Comments on this clone: At one end the junction does not follow the germline gene, possibly because of a read error.

Using immunoSEQ multiplex PCR, the repertoire was profiled, and TCRdb retains in-frame clones only, with some absent. This repertoire shows roughly 200,000 clones, roughly 90% found once; its top ten account for about 0.54%. Source material: peripheral blood. The chain employs TRBV6-1 and TRBJ2-3; no definite D call. The sequence came from a man aged 50-60 years with acute or convalescent COVID-19. The CDR3 region has the DNA TGTGCCAGCAGTGAACTGAATAGCAAAGATACGCAGTATTTT. Translated: CASSELNSKDTQYF.